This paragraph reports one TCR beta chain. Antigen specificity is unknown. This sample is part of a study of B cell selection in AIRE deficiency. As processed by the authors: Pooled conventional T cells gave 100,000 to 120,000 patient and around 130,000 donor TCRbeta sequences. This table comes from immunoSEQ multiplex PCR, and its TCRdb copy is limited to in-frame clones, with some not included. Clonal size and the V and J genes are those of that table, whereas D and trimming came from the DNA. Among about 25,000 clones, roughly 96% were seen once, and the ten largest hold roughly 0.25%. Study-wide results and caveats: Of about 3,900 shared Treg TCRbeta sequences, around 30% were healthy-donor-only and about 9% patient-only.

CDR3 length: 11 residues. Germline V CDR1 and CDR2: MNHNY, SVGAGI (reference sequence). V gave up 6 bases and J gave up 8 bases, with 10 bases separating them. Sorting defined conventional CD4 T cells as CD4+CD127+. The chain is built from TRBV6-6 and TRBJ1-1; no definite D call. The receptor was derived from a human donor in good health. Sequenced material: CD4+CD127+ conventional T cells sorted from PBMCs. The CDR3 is CASRTQREAFF. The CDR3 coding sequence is TGTGCCAGCAGGACCCAACGGGAAGCTTTCTTT.